This T cell receptor (beta chain) was identified during a study of blood T cells in healthy people across ages (dated by TCRdb to between 2015 and 2016). Study-level background: In model experiments, template switching captured roughly one uniquely barcoded TCR beta cDNA molecule for every two T cells. To track age-related changes in TCR beta repertoire diversity, the study relied on deep sequencing normalized with unique cDNA molecular identifiers. Four age groups were formed from the donors: young (average 16 years), middle-aged (approximately 40), aged (under 70) and long-lived (approximately 80). To avoid experimental bias, donors of different ages were randomly spread across the sequencing lanes. The study analyzed two additional independent replicas of 1 million unique cDNA reads from the same blood draw for two donors, one aged 18 to 29 and one aged 80 or older. On the study overall, not on this receptor specifically: A strong correlation was found between observed TCR beta diversity and the percentage of naive T cells measured by flow cytometry. Estimates of total diversity based on one million sequenced T cells were regarded as lower bounds and as underestimates. Because profiling used bulk unsorted PBMCs, naive and antigen-experienced compartments could not be compared conclusively. Observed TCR beta diversity per million T cells fell roughly linearly with age, and a significant reduction was already apparent by age about 43. Compared with the aged group, the long-lived group had more naive CD4+ T cells, fewer expanded clones and increased TCR diversity, suggesting age selection. Because donor CMV infection status was unknown, age-related changes in expanded clonotypes were potentially confounded.

CDR1 SGHTA and CDR2 FQGNSA were looked up in the germline V gene. Its CDR3 holds 14 amino acids, cysteine through phenylalanine. Only the CDR3 region is kept as DNA, spanning 42 bases read in frame from base 1. Comment on this clonotype: The specificity of this receptor is unknown. One base away there is no much larger clone; base qualities are not given.

The donors were 40 or so Caucasian individuals from Russia, aged roughly 6 to 95 years, who were systemically healthy. Around 10 milliliters of peripheral blood were drawn from each donor into EDTA-treated Vacutainer tubes. Ficoll-Paque density-gradient centrifugation was used to isolate PBMCs, with at least 6.5 million obtained per sample. Total RNA, at least 6 micrograms per sample, was extracted from PBMCs with Trizol reagent. For every donor, an aliquot of PBMCs went through flow cytometry to measure the percentages of naive CD45RAhigh/CD27high T cells. Library preparation used 5' RACE. Data came from an Illumina HiSeq 2500. A second PCR of about 6 to 11 cycles was performed with a sample-barcoded 5' primer and a J-beta primer mix. A template-switch 5' adaptor carrying 12 random nucleotides introduced a unique molecular identifier onto each TCR beta cDNA molecule. Each sample yielded at least 2.5 million CDR3-containing paired-end reads. All of the RNA was converted into first-strand cDNA using the Mint cDNA synthesis kit, with a TRBC-specific oligonucleotide serving as the primer. All cDNA was treated with uracil-DNA glycosylase and then went through a first 18-cycle PCR with the universal primers M1SS and BC2_uni_R. The source study handled its data this way. For normalization, 1 million high-quality reads were randomly selected from each sample, with every read carrying a distinct molecular identifier. Reads sharing molecular identifiers were discarded rather than binned into consensus sequences. MiTCR, with a Q25 quality threshold and the strictest error-elimination algorithm, was used for CDR3 identification, clonotype clustering and error correction. A nonparametric unseen species model with Euler transformation was used to estimate lower-bound total TCR beta diversity. TCRdb handled the public reads itself, with Q25 trimming in fastp and clone calling in MiXCR, and kept productive beta chains. Rows are unified per CDR3 protein, each entry keeping the most common DNA and genes. These V and J calls originate from TCRdb's pipeline instead of the authors' own analysis. In this sample the table shows about 780,000 distinct CDR3 sequences, about half of which occur a single time. The leading ten clones occupy less than 20% of the sample.

Sequencing was carried out using blood. The TCR comes from a man older than 75 in good health. The chain is made from TRBV7-2 and TRBJ2-7, with the D gene not confidently named. The DNA end is more similar to TRBJ2-5, so the J call may be wrong. For the CDR3, the sequence is CASSLVSFRETQYF. The DNA reads TGTGCCAGCAGCTTAGTGAGTTTTCGGGAGACCCAGTACTTC.